This TCR beta chain was sequenced for a study of CD8 T cells in ankylosing spondylitis. Whole-study findings and limits: Seemingly distinctive of ankylosing spondylitis blood was a TCR beta motif formed by eight highly homologous variants.

Germline lookup yields CDR1 SGHTA and CDR2 FQGNSA. The CDR3 has 12 amino acids. V was trimmed by 5 bases and J by 8 bases, leaving 10 bases between them. TCRdb independently ran MiXCR on the 5' RACE reads; one entry per CDR3 protein. The sample has under 950,000 distinct CDR3 sequences, 15% to 20% seen once; the top ten hold about a fifth. About this clonotype: Its target is not known.

The J gene is TRBJ2-1, the V gene TRBV7-2, with unresolved D. The sample was blood, either unsorted or a sorted T cell fraction (not recorded which). The TCR originated in a male donor with ankylosing spondylitis. The CDR3 DNA follows: TGTGCCAGCAGCGCTAGTCCATATGAGCAGTTCTTC. This codes for CASSASPYEQFF.